Described below is a single T cell receptor (beta chain) sequence and its context. What it binds is unknown. The source of the sample is a study of graft-versus-host responses after intestinal transplantation. Overall study context: In this cohort, recipients had multivisceral, liver-intestinal, or isolated intestinal transplants. Notes on the study in general: Recipient marrow harbored GvH clones, some of which surfaced first in ileum or blood.

Libraries were prepared by immunoSEQ multiplex PCR; TCRdb keeps only in-frame clonotypes and omits some of them. The table lists roughly 110,000 clones, around 94% of them singletons. The sequencing used unstimulated CD8+ T cells sorted from spleen or lymph node cells, collected before transplant. The TCR sequence derives from a human donor who was the organ donor for an intestinal transplant.

The CDR3 here is CASSVWTGDTQYF. The CDR3 nucleotides read TGTGCCAGCAGTGTATGGACAGGAGATACGCAGTATTTT. The J gene is TRBJ2-3, the V gene TRBV6-1, with TRBD1 matching 7 bases. Unmatched junction bases numbered 3, after V lost 4 bases and J lost 5 bases. CDR1 MNHNS and CDR2 SASEGT come from the germline V gene. The CDR3 consists of 13 residues.